Listed below are T cell receptor beta chains from one sample, sequenced in a study of metastatic and nonmetastatic thyroid tumors. TCRdb used MiXCR to call clones anew from the PCR reads. The data hold tens of thousands of clones, with just under 15% observed a single time. Sequenced: blood. The origin of the receptors is a female donor with papillary thyroid cancer or a benign thyroid nodule (not recorded which). Some clones in this sample may be carry-over from other donors' samples. Both conserved end residues are part of each CDR3. The D gene is left open where the match is weak. Expanded clones get a size class; other rows say once, few or many, or leave the size out.

D gene	V gene	J gene	clone size	CDR3 protein	CDR3 DNA
.	TRBV5-1	TRBJ2-6	many	CASSSGDRDPGANVLTF	TGCGCCAGCAGCTCGGGGGACCGAGACCCTGGGGCCAACGTCCTGACTTTC
.	TRBV6-6	TRBJ1-2	many	CASSYKGYGYTF	TGTGCCAGCAGTTACAAGGGCTATGGCTACACCTTC
.	TRBV18	TRBJ2-3	many	CASSPRQGGADTQYF	TGTGCCAGCTCACCAAGACAGGGAGGGGCAGATACGCAGTATTTT
TRBD2	TRBV11-2	TRBJ2-3	.	CASSREGAGADTQYF	TGTGCCAGCAGCCGAGAAGGAGCGGGGGCAGATACGCAGTATTTT
.	TRBV2	TRBJ2-1	few	CASSPRRVARFF	TGTGCCAGCAGTCCCCGCAGGGTAGCTCGGTTCTTC
TRBD2	TRBV5-6	TRBJ2-1	.	CASSPPTSAGEQFF	TGTGCCAGCAGCCCGCCGACTAGCGCTGGTGAGCAGTTCTTC
.	TRBV12-3/TRBV12-4	TRBJ1-3	few	CASSPSVGNTIYF	TGTGCCAGCAGCCCCTCGGTTGGAAACACCATATATTTT
TRBD2	TRBV11-1	TRBJ2-7	.	CASSLGLAGGVAYEQYF	TGTGCCAGCAGCTTGGGTCTAGCGGGGGGAGTGGCCTACGAGCAGTACTTC
.	TRBV20-1	TRBJ2-1	many	CSARDSEGAIGQFF	TGCAGTGCTAGAGATAGTGAAGGGGCAATCGGGCAGTTCTTC
.	TRBV28	TRBJ1-2	many	CASSSAPIEYGYTF	TGTGCCAGCAGTTCCGCTCCCATTGAGTATGGCTACACCTTC
.	TRBV6-1	TRBJ2-7	.	CASTEGDGSSYEQYF	TGTGCCAGCACCGAAGGGGACGGGAGCTCCTACGAGCAGTACTTC
.	TRBV7-9	TRBJ2-2	many	CASSSENTGELFF	TGTGCCAGCAGCTCTGAAAACACCGGGGAGCTGTTTTTT
.	TRBV30	TRBJ2-7	many	CAWSVRAIPYEQYF	TGTGCCTGGAGTGTACGGGCAATTCCCTACGAGCAGTACTTC
.	TRBV27	TRBJ1-4	many	CASKAPGQNEKLFF	TGTGCCAGCAAGGCCCCGGGACAAAATGAAAAACTGTTTTTT
.	TRBV19	TRBJ2-1	many	CASSMSSNSYNEQFF	TGTGCCAGTAGTATGAGCTCTAACTCCTACAATGAGCAGTTCTTC
.	TRBV2	TRBJ2-1	many	CASSEIGENNEQFF	TGTGCCAGCAGTGAAATCGGCGAAAACAATGAGCAGTTCTTC
TRBD1	TRBV7-9	TRBJ1-6	many	CASSSTGEDSPLHF	TGTGCCAGCAGCTCGACAGGGGAGGATTCACCCCTCCACTTT
.	TRBV19	TRBJ1-2	once	CASSIEWIWKSYGYTF	TGTGCCAGTAGTATAGAATGGATATGGAAGTCCTATGGCTACACCTTC
.	TRBV5-6	TRBJ2-5	many	CASSLWEATQYF	TGTGCCAGCAGCTTGTGGGAAGCTACCCAGTACTTC
TRBD2	TRBV9	TRBJ2-2	.	CASSGLAANTWELFF	TGTGCCAGCAGCGGACTAGCGGCAAACACCTGGGAGCTGTTTTTT
.	TRBV7-2	TRBJ1-5	many	CASSPTGYVKPQHF	TGTGCCAGCAGCCCTACGGGGTATGTAAAGCCCCAGCATTTT
TRBD1	TRBV6-1	TRBJ2-3	many	CASGQGTDTQYF	TGTGCCAGTGGACAGGGCACAGATACGCAGTATTTT
TRBD1	TRBV7-8	TRBJ2-7	many	CASSLNRDRSNEQYF	TGTGCCAGCAGCTTAAACCGGGACAGGAGCAACGAGCAGTACTTC
TRBD2	TRBV2	TRBJ2-7	many	CASMGGIYGLEQYF	TGTGCCAGCATGGGGGGGATTTACGGTCTCGAGCAGTACTTC
TRBD2	TRBV4-2	TRBJ2-3	many	CASSLPPSRGGAEEDTQYF	TGTGCCAGCAGCCTTCCCCCCTCTCGGGGGGGGGCGGAGGAAGATACGCAGTATTTT
.	TRBV19	TRBJ2-1	few	CSSSIKGGVGEQFF	TGTTCCAGTAGTATCAAGGGGGGGGTAGGTGAGCAGTTCTTC
.	TRBV2	TRBJ1-4	many	CASRSTGSEKLFF	TGTGCCAGCAGGAGCACAGGGAGCGAAAAACTGTTTTTT
TRBD2	TRBV28	TRBJ2-5	many	CASWRGGVQETQYF	TGTGCCAGCTGGCGGGGGGGGGTACAAGAGACCCAGTACTTC
TRBD1	TRBV5-1	TRBJ2-1	many	CASSATGQSHNEQFF	TGCGCCAGCAGCGCCACGGGACAGTCCCACAATGAGCAGTTCTTC
.	TRBV6-1	TRBJ2-7	many	CASSEGAAWYF	TGTGCCAGCAGTGAAGGGGCGGCCTGGTACTTC
TRBD1	TRBV3-1	TRBJ2-2	.	CAGSSGQGSYTGEPFF	TGTGCCGGCAGCTCGGGACAGGGGTCATACACCGGGGAGCCGTTTTTT
.	TRBV27	TRBJ1-1	many	CATTRDTTEAFF	TGTGCCACCACCCGGGACACCACTGAAGCTTTCTTT
.	TRBV12-3/TRBV12-4	TRBJ1-3	many	CASLGGSGNTIYF	TGTGCCAGCTTAGGTGGCTCTGGAAACACCATATATTTT
.	TRBV4-2	TRBJ2-7	many	CASSPQGGYEQYF	TGTGCCAGCAGCCCGCAGGGGGGCTACGAGCAGTACTTC
.	TRBV18	TRBJ1-2	many	CASSPLRNYGYTF	TGTGCCAGCTCACCACTGAGAAACTATGGCTACACCTTC
.	TRBV28	TRBJ2-6	few	CASISRSGANVLTF	TGTGCCAGCATTTCTCGCTCTGGTGCCAACGTCCTGACTTTC
.	TRBV5-6	TRBJ1-3	few	CASSYGPGNTIYF	TGTGCCAGCAGCTACGGCCCCGGAAACACCATATATTTT
.	TRBV5-1	TRBJ1-1	many	CASSLGLLNTEAFF	TGCGCCAGCAGCTTGGGTTTGTTGAACACTGAAGCTTTCTTT
TRBD1	TRBV7-9	TRBJ1-1	many	CASSRDRGLTEAFF	TGTGCCAGCAGTCGGGACAGGGGGCTGACTGAAGCTTTCTTT
.	TRBV10-3	TRBJ2-1	many	CAISESKTGHEQFF	TGTGCCATCAGTGAGTCCAAAACAGGGCATGAGCAGTTCTTC
.	TRBV11-2	TRBJ2-1	many	CASSLGNEQFF	TGTGCCAGCAGCTTAGGGAATGAGCAGTTCTTC
.	TRBV20-1	TRBJ1-6	many	CSAMDARRGNSPLHF	TGCAGTGCCATGGACGCAAGGCGGGGAAATTCACCCCTCCACTTT
.	TRBV5-1	TRBJ2-7	many	CASSAGDRSNFYEQYF	TGCGCCAGCAGCGCGGGGGACAGGAGCAACTTCTACGAGCAGTACTTC
.	TRBV5-1	TRBJ2-7	.	CASSQPGTRSYEQYF	TGCGCCAGCAGCCAACCCGGGACAAGGTCCTACGAGCAGTACTTC
TRBD1	TRBV6-1	TRBJ1-1	many	CASSSGDRGTEAFF	TGTGCCAGCAGTTCGGGGGACAGAGGCACTGAAGCTTTCTTT
.	TRBV7-3	TRBJ1-1	.	CASSLGGGSGNTESFF	TGTGCCAGCAGTCTAGGGGGGGGCTCCGGGAACACTGAATCTTTCTTT
.	TRBV19	TRBJ1-6	.	CASSIGALRYNLPLHF	TGTGCCAGTAGTATAGGGGCGCTGCGATATAATTTACCCCTCCACTTT
TRBD2	TRBV7-7	TRBJ2-5	.	CASSLAGARDNQETQYF	TGTGCTAGCAGCTTAGCGGGAGCCCGTGACAACCAAGAGACCCAGTACTTC
.	TRBV28	TRBJ1-2	many	CASSRNTQRGGYTF	TGTGCCAGCAGCCGTAATACACAACGGGGTGGCTACACCTTC
TRBD1	TRBV4-2	TRBJ2-3	many	CASSLRPGTGGAPGAAQYF	TGTGCCAGCAGCCTGCGTCCCGGGACAGGGGGGGCCCCCGGAGCGGCGCAGTATTTT
TRBD2	TRBV2	TRBJ2-2	many	CASKTRRGTNTGELFF	TGTGCCAGCAAAACCCGGCGGGGGACCAACACCGGGGAGCTGTTTTTT
.	TRBV12-3/TRBV12-4	TRBJ1-4	many	CASSPQVYEKLFF	TGTGCCAGCAGCCCGCAGGTCTATGAAAAACTGTTTTTT
TRBD1	TRBV28	TRBJ1-2	many	CASSLFMTGQSYGYTF	TGTGCCAGCAGTTTATTCATGACGGGACAGTCCTATGGCTACACCTTC